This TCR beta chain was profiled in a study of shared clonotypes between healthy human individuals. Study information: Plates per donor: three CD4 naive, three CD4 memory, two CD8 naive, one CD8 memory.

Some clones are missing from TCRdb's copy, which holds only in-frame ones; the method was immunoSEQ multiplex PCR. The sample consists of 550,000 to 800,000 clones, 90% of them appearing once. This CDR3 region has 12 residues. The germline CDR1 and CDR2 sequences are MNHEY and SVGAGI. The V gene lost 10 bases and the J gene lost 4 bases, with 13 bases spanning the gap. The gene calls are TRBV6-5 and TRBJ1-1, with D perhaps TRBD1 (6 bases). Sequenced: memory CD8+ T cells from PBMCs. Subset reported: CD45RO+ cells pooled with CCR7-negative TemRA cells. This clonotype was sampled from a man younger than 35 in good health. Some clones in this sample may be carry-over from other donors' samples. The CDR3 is CAIWGAGTEAFF. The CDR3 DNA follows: TGTGCCATTTGGGGGGCGGGCACTGAAGCTTTCTTT.